This TCR beta chain was documented in a study of early stage breast cancer tumors. Tissue for this sample was collected 2-4 cm from the breast tumor. CDR1 and CDR2 from the germline V gene are LNHDA and SQIVND (reference sequence). The V gene lost 5 bases and the J gene lost 0 bases, with 11 bases spanning the gap. The length of the CDR3 is 16 residues. Findings and caveats of the study: Commonly generated sequences made up most enriched TCRB sequences shared between patients.

A word on this clone: The antigen remains undetermined.

Produced via immunoSEQ multiplex PCR; TCRdb's table is partial and in-frame only. The sample contains under 8,000 clones, 73% of which appear only once. This chain joins TRBV19 and TRBJ2-6; possible D gene TRBD1, 6 bases. The TCR was taken from a person aged 35 to 50 with breast cancer. The sequenced sample consisted of normal breast tissue next to the tumor. CDR3 sequence (DNA): TGTGCCAGTAGTCTTACAGGGAGCTCTGGGGCCAACGTCCTGACTTTC. Translating it yields CASSLTGSSGANVLTF.